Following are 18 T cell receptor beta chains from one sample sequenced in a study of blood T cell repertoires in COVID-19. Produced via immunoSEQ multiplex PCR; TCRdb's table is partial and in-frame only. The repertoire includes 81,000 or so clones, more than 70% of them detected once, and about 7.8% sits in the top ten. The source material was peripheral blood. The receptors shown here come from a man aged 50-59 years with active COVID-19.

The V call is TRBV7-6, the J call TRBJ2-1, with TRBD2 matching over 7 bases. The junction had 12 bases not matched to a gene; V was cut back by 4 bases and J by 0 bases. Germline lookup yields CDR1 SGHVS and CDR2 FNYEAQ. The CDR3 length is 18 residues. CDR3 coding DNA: TGTGCCAGCAGCTCTAACCCCTTCGGCGGGAGCTCCTACAATGAGCAGTTCTTC. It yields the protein CASSSNPFGGSSYNEQFF.

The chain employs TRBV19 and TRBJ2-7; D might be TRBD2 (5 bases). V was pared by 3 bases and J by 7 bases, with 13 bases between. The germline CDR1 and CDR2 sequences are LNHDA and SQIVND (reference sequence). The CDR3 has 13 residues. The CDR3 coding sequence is TGTGCCAGTAGTATGTCGGGCCGGGGTGAGCAGTACTTC. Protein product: CASSMSGRGEQYF.

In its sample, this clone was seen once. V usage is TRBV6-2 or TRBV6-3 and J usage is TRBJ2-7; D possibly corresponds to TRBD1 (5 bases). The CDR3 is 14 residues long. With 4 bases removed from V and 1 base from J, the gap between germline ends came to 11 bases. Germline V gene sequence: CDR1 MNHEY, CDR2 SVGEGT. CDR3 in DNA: TGTGCCAGCAGTTTCCACAGGAGATCCTACGAGCAGTACTTC. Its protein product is CASSFHRRSYEQYF.

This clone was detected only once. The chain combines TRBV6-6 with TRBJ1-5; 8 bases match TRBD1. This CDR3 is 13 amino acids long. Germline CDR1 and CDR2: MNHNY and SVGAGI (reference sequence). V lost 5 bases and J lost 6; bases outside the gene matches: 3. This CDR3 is CASSGQGGQPQHF. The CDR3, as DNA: TGTGCCAGCAGTGGACAGGGCGGTCAGCCCCAGCATTTT.

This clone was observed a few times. The CDR3 loop is CAWAPRGSVNTEAFF. Here the CDR3 DNA reads TGTGCCTGGGCGCCAAGAGGCAGCGTGAACACTGAAGCTTTCTTT. This rearrangement joins TRBV30 to TRBJ1-1, with D uncertain. CDR3 length: 15 residues. Germline V CDR1 and CDR2: GTSNPN, SVGIG (reference sequence). With 5 bases removed from V and 0 bases from J, the gap between germline ends came to 16 bases. The variable domain in full, completed from reference TRBV30 and TRBJ1-1, reads SQTIHQWPATLVQPVGSPLSLECTVEGTSNPNLYWYRQAAGRGLQLLFYSVGIGQISSEVPQNLSASRPQDRQFILSSKKLLLSDSGFYLCAWAPRGSVNTEAFFGQGTRLTVV.

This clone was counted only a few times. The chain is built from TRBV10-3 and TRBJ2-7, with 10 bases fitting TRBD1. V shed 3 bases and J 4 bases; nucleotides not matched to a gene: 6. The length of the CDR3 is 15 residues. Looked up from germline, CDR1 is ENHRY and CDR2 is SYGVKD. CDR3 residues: CAISDRGTGEYEQYF. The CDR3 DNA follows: TGTGCCATCAGTGATCGGGGGACAGGGGAATACGAGCAGTACTTC.

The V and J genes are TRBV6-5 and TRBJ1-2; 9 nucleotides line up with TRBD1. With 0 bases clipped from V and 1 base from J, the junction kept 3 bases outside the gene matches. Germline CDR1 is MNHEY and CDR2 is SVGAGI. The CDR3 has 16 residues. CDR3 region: CASSYSRTGDNYGYTF. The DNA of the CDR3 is TGTGCCAGCAGTTACTCCCGGACAGGGGATAACTATGGCTACACCTTC.

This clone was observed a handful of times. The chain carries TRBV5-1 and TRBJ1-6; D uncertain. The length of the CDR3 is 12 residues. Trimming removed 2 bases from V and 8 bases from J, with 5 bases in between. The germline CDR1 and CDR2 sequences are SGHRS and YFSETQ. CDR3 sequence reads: CASSLEDSPLHF. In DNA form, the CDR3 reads TGCGCCAGCAGCTTAGAGGATTCACCCCTCCACTTT.

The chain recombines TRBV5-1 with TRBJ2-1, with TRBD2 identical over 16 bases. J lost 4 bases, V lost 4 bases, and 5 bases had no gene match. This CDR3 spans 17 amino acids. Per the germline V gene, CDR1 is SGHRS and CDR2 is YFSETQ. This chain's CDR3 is CASSPGLAGGDYNEQFF. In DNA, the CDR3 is TGCGCCAGCAGCCCGGGACTAGCGGGGGGGGATTACAATGAGCAGTTCTTC.

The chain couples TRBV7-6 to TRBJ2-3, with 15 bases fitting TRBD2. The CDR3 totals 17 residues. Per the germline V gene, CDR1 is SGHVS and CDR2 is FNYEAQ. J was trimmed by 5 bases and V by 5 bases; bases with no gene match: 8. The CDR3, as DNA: TGTGCCAGCAGCCCTCGGACTAGCGGGGGGGCCTTAGATACGCAGTATTTT. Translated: CASSPRTSGGALDTQYF. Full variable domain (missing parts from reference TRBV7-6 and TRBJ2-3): GAGVSQSPRYKVTKRGQDVALRCDPISGHVSLYWYRQALGQGPEFLTYFNYEAQQDKSGLPNDRFSAERPEGSISTLTIQRTEQRDSAMYRCASSPRTSGGALDTQYFGPGTRLTVL.

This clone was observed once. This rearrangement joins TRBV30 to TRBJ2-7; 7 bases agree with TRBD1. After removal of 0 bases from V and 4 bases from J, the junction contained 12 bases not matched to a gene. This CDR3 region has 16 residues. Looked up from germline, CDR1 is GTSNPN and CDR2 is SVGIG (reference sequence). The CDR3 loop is CAWSVKGSRGIYEQYF. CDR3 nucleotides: TGTGCCTGGAGTGTAAAAGGGAGCAGGGGGATTTACGAGCAGTACTTC. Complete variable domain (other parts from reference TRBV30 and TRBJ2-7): SQTIHQWPATLVQPVGSPLSLECTVEGTSNPNLYWYRQAAGRGLQLLFYSVGIGQISSEVPQNLSASRPQDRQFILSSKKLLLSDSGFYLCAWSVKGSRGIYEQYFGPGTRLTVT.

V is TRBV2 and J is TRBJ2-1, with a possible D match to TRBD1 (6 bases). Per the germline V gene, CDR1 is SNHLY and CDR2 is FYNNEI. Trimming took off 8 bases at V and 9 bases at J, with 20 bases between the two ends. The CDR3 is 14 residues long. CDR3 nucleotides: TGTGCCAGCCTTCAGGGCAGGGGAACGCGTGAGCAGTTCTTC. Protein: CASLQGRGTREQFF.

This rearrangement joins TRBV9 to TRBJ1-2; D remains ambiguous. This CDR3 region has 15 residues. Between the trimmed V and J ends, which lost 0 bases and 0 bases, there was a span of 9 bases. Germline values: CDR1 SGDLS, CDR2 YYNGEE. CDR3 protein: CASSVAGGPNYGYTF. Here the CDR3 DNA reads TGTGCCAGCAGCGTAGCCGGCGGCCCTAACTATGGCTACACCTTC.

DNA for the CDR3: TGTGCCAGCTCACCACCGGGACAGGCTAGTTACGAGCAGTACTTC. This translates into CASSPPGQASYEQYF. J is TRBJ2-7 and V is TRBV18, with 8 bases aligning to TRBD1. The trim removed 0 bases at V and 4 bases at J, leaving 5 bases unmatched. Germline values: CDR1 KGHSH, CDR2 LQKENI. The CDR3 is 15 amino acids.

The CDR3 here is CASSKTTSGSVRTGELFF. CDR3 in DNA: TGTGCCAGCAGTAAAACGACTAGCGGGAGTGTAAGGACCGGGGAGCTGTTTTTT. This chain links TRBV7-3 with TRBJ2-2, with 12 bases matching TRBD2. Germline CDR1 and CDR2: SGHTA and FQGTGA. The CDR3 covers 18 residues. V shed 6 bases and J 5 bases; nucleotides not matched to a gene: 13.

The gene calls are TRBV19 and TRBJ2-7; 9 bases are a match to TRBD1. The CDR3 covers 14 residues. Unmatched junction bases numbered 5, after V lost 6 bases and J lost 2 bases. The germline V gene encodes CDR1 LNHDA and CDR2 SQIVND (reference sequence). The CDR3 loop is CASSLGQGPYEQYF. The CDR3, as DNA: TGTGCCAGTAGCTTGGGACAGGGACCCTACGAGCAGTACTTC.

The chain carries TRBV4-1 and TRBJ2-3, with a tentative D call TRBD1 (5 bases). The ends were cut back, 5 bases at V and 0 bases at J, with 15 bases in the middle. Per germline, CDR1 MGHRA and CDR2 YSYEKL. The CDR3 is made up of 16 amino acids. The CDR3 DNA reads TGCGCCAGCAGCTGGGTGAAAGGGGAAAGCACAGATACGCAGTATTTT. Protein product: CASSWVKGESTDTQYF.

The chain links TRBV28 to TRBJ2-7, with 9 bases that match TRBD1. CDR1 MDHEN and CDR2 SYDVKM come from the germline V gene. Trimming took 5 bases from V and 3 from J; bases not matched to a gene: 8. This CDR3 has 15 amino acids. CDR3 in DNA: TGTGCCAGCAGTCCAACAGGGGGCAAGTTCTACGAGCAGTACTTC. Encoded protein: CASSPTGGKFYEQYF.